These 14 T cell receptor beta chains were all obtained from the same sample, sequenced in a study of shared clonotypes between healthy human individuals. Naive CD8 cells lacked CD45RO and underwent positive selection for CCR7, leaving out terminally differentiated effector memory CD45RA+ cells. Using immunoSEQ multiplex PCR, the repertoire was profiled, and TCRdb retains in-frame clones only, with some absent. The data show about 2.1 million clones, with 93% seen just once and about 1.6% held by the top ten. The sequencing sample was made of naive CD8+ T cells from PBMCs. The receptor source for this set is a man in his late teens or twenties in good health. Some clones in this sample may be carry-over from other donors' samples.

The V gene is TRBV19, the J gene TRBJ1-2, with 7 positions matching TRBD1. Germline V gene data show CDR1 as LNHDA and CDR2 as SQIVND (reference sequence). Trimming removed 5 bases from V and 5 bases from J; junction bases left unmatched: 11. The CDR3 runs 15 residues. DNA for the CDR3: TGTGCCAGTAGTTTCACCACGGGACAGCTTTATGGCTACACCTTC. Translation: CASSFTTGQLYGYTF.

This clone was seen once. V is TRBV6-6 and J is TRBJ2-7; TRBD1 might be the D (5 bases). This CDR3 has 15 amino acids. The V end lost 4 bases, the J end lost 0 bases, and 13 bases lay between the germline ends. Germline values: CDR1 MNHNY, CDR2 SVGAGI (reference sequence). The CDR3 loop is CASSSRTLSSYEQYF. Here the CDR3 DNA reads TGTGCCAGCAGTTCCAGGACATTGAGCTCCTACGAGCAGTACTTC.

The rearrangement joins TRBV19 to TRBJ2-3, with a possible D match to TRBD2 (6 bases). This CDR3 contains 14 residues. Germline CDR1 reads LNHDA; CDR2 reads SQIVND (reference sequence). V dropped 8 bases and J dropped 0 bases, with 12 bases sitting between them. The DNA for the CDR3 is TGTGCCAGTTTAGGAGGGTTCAGCACAGATACGCAGTATTTT. This gives the protein CASLGGFSTDTQYF.

The count of this clone is one. V gene TRBV27 combines with J gene TRBJ2-7; 9 bases are a match to TRBD1. Germline V gene data show CDR1 as MNHEY and CDR2 as SMNVEV (reference sequence). CDR3 length: 15 amino acids. Trimming cost V 8 bases and J 3 bases; bases outside gene matches: 11. CDR3 loop: CASGGQGRSIYEQYF. CDR3 bases: TGTGCCAGCGGGGGACAGGGAAGGAGCATCTACGAGCAGTACTTC.

J is TRBJ2-7 and V is TRBV27; 7 nucleotides match TRBD2. Germline V gene sequence: CDR1 MNHEY, CDR2 SMNVEV (reference sequence). The V and J ends lost 2 bases and 2 bases, in that order; junction bases with no gene match: 6. The length of the CDR3 is 15 residues. As DNA, the CDR3 is TGTGCCAGCAGTTTACGGCGGGAGTTTGCCTACGAGCAGTACTTC. It yields the protein CASSLRREFAYEQYF.

On this clone: The sample contains more than one DNA sequence encoding this CDR3. The chain couples TRBV9 to TRBJ2-7; D is unresolved. V gave up 3 bases and J gave up 3 bases, with 7 bases separating them. Germline V gene sequence: CDR1 SGDLS, CDR2 YYNGEE. The CDR3 runs to 12 residues. This chain's CDR3 is CASSGQGYEQYF. The CDR3 nucleotides read TGTGCCAGCAGCGGTCAAGGCTACGAGCAGTACTTC.

The rearrangement uses TRBV11-3 and TRBJ2-7, with D tentatively TRBD1 (5 bases). V lost 1 base and J lost 6, with 10 bases in between. CDR3 length: 13 residues. Germline CDR1 reads SGHNT; CDR2 reads YENEEA. Here the CDR3 DNA reads TGTGCCAGCAGCTTAGCGCTAGGGGTCGAGCAGTACTTC. It yields the protein CASSLALGVEQYF.

V and J are TRBV7-9 and TRBJ2-2; D remains ambiguous. The CDR3 runs 13 residues. V dropped 10 bases and J dropped 0 bases, with 9 bases sitting between them. Germline-derived CDR1 and CDR2 are SEHNR and FQNEAQ (reference sequence). CDR3 protein: CANPIPNTGELFF. The CDR3 DNA reads as TGTGCCAACCCCATACCGAACACCGGGGAGCTGTTTTTT.

This clone appeared once. The rearrangement links TRBV7-9 to TRBJ2-5; D is unclear. The CDR3 sequence is 17 residues long. Trimming pared 4 bases from V and 0 bases from J, leaving 18 bases between. CDR1 is SEHNR and CDR2 is FQNEAQ in the germline V gene (reference sequence). The CDR3 DNA follows: TGTGCCAGCAGCTCCACTTTGGCGGAGAAGTACCAAGAGACCCAGTACTTC. Translated, it gives CASSSTLAEKYQETQYF.

This clone was seen a handful of times. The V call is TRBV7-9, the J call TRBJ1-2, with D uncertain. Trimming cost V 0 bases and J 4 bases, with 6 bases left between them. This CDR3 has 13 amino acids. The germline V gene encodes CDR1 SEHNR and CDR2 FQNEAQ (reference sequence). The CDR3 spells CASSLADTYGYTF. Here the CDR3 DNA reads TGTGCCAGCAGCTTAGCGGATACCTATGGCTACACCTTC.

The chain employs TRBV4-1 and TRBJ2-2; D may match TRBD1 or TRBD2 (5 bases each). With 4 bases removed from V and 4 bases from J, the gap between germline ends came to 16 bases. This CDR3 has 16 amino acids. In germline, CDR1 is MGHRA, CDR2 YSYEKL. CDR3 amino acids: CASSRRDGGTTGELFF. The CDR3 DNA follows: TGCGCCAGCAGCCGCCGGGACGGCGGCACCACCGGGGAGCTGTTTTTT.

The V call is TRBV7-9, the J call TRBJ2-1, with TRBD2 matching 13 bases. Per the germline V gene, CDR1 is SEHNR and CDR2 is FQNEAQ (reference sequence). The CDR3 is made up of 19 amino acids. The trim removed 4 bases at V and 0 bases at J, leaving 9 bases unmatched. The CDR3 here is CASSSPGLAGTSSYNEQFF. DNA of the CDR3: TGTGCCAGCAGCTCACCGGGACTAGCGGGAACCAGCTCCTACAATGAGCAGTTCTTC.

This chain joins TRBV7-9 and TRBJ2-5; perhaps TRBD2 as D (6 bases). The CDR3 contains 16 residues. CDR1 SEHNR and CDR2 FQNEAQ come from the germline V gene (reference sequence). V was trimmed by 4 bases and J by 0 bases, leaving 15 bases between them. In DNA form, the CDR3 reads TGTGCCAGCAGCTCTACAAGCGGGTATTACCAAGAGACCCAGTACTTC. This encodes CASSSTSGYYQETQYF.

The chain couples TRBV18 to TRBJ1-4; no reliable D call. V shed 0 bases and J shed 0 bases, with 5 bases lying between them. Germline V gene sequence: CDR1 KGHSH, CDR2 LQKENI. The CDR3 extends over 15 amino acids. The CDR3 spells CASSPPTATNEKLFF. CDR3 in DNA: TGTGCCAGCTCACCACCTACAGCAACTAATGAAAAACTGTTTTTT.